The present entry profiles one T cell receptor beta chain with its context. Germline V CDR1 and CDR2: SGHKS, YYEKEE (reference sequence). The CDR3 has 15 residues. Trimming shortened V by 2 bases and J by 0 bases, and 12 bases separated the two germline ends. Measured with immunoSEQ multiplex PCR; TCRdb has only the in-frame clones, and not every one. This sample carries 200,000 to 250,000 clones, approximately 88% of them seen once, and the ten largest clones take around 10%. This sample stems from a study of Ad26.COV2.S vaccination and SARS-CoV-2 variants. Treatment indicated: about 20 received Ad26.COV2.S at low or high dose, single or two shots; roughly five received placebo; per-sample allocation not given. Samples analyzed were those drawn on day 63 after the first vaccine or placebo injection. An Ad26 vector carrying the Wuhan-strain SARS-CoV-2 spike served as the vaccine.

The starting material was peripheral blood, obtained in a trial of Ad26.COV2.S vaccine versus placebo. This rearrangement joins TRBV5-5 to TRBJ2-7; D not resolved. The origin of this receptor is a person between 18 and 60 years old who received the Ad26.COV2.S COVID-19 vaccine or a placebo. The CDR3 spells CASSFAHSSSYEQYF. The CDR3 DNA reads as TGTGCCAGCAGCTTTGCCCACTCGAGCTCCTACGAGCAGTACTTC.